Following are 9 T cell receptor beta chains from one sample sequenced in a study of blood T cell repertoires in COVID-19 (dated by TCRdb to the early 2020s). The library was made by the immunoSEQ multiplex PCR assay. Held by TCRdb, this immuneACCESS table contains in-frame sequences only and omits some clones. Under half of the omission traces to an unresolved V gene where checked; the cause of the rest is unknown. The sample table contains 240,000 or so clones; only one count was recorded for 70% to 90% of them. The top ten hold less than 4% of the sample. Sequencing was performed on PBMCs or T cells enriched from blood (not recorded which). Every receptor here comes from a middle-aged woman with acute COVID-19.

The genes are TRBV2 and TRBJ2-7; 10 bases map to TRBD2. The CDR3 has 15 amino acids. Germline CDR1 SNHLY, CDR2 FYNNEI. The V gene end was trimmed by 0 bases and the J gene end by 8 bases; junction bases not matched to a gene: 7. The CDR3 DNA reads as TGTGCCAGCAGTGAAGCGAGTCTAGCGGGAGTACAGCAGTACTTC. Translated: CASSEASLAGVQQYF.

In this sample, this clone turned up a few times. The chain is built from TRBV3-1 (or the pseudogene TRBV3-2) and TRBJ1-2; no clear D. Germline CDR1 and CDR2: LGHDT and YNNKEL (reference sequence). V was cut by 3 bases and J by 6 bases, with 14 bases left in between. CDR3 length: 14 amino acids. The CDR3: CASSHLLAENGYTF. The DNA of the CDR3 is TGTGCCAGCAGCCATTTATTAGCTGAAAATGGCTACACCTTC.

The genes are TRBV5-4 and TRBJ1-3; D is undetermined. V dropped 3 bases and J dropped 1 base, with 17 bases sitting between them. The CDR3 length is 17 residues. From germline, CDR1 is SGHNT and CDR2 YYREEE (reference sequence). The CDR3 bases are TGTGCCAGCAGCTCGAGGTCCAAGCTAGTGTCTGGAAACACCATATATTTT. As protein: CASSSRSKLVSGNTIYF.

The CDR3 nucleotides are TGTGCCCGGGCCGGGGTAGGTGGCTACACCTTC. Its translation: CARAGVGGYTF. The V call is TRBV30, the J call TRBJ1-2; no clear D. The V and J ends lost 8 bases and 7 bases respectively, with 14 bases between them. Germline V lookup: CDR1 GTSNPN, CDR2 SVGIG (reference sequence). This CDR3 is built from 11 residues.

V usage is TRBV2 and J usage is TRBJ2-1, with 7 bases matching TRBD1. From germline, CDR1 is SNHLY and CDR2 FYNNEI. Losses at the gene ends were 4 bases for V and 10 bases for J; bases not matched to a gene: 10. The CDR3 spans 14 residues. DNA for the CDR3: TGTGCCAGCAGTGTGGGAGACAGGGTTAGGGAGCAGTTCTTC. It yields the protein CASSVGDRVREQFF.

The gene calls are TRBV29-1 and TRBJ1-2; D gene ambiguous. Trimming shortened V by 6 bases and J by 2 bases, and 13 bases separated the two germline ends. Germline-derived CDR1 and CDR2 are SQVTM and ANQGSEA. The CDR3 sequence is 13 residues long. CDR3 sequence (DNA): TGCAGCGTCACTCTAGGGAGGAACTATGGCTACACCTTC. It translates to CSVTLGRNYGYTF.

The rearrangement uses TRBV21-1 and TRBJ1-1; the table assigns TRBD1, which was not confirmed against the DNA. TRBV21-1 constitutes a pseudogene. This CDR3 is 17 amino acids long. CDR3 region: CASSKEDSGRANTEAFF. DNA for the CDR3: TGTGCCAGCAGCAAAGAGGACAGCGGTCGGGCGAACACTGAAGCTTTCTTT.

This clone was observed a few times. The chain recombines TRBV6-5 with TRBJ2-3, with a tentative D call TRBD2 (6 bases). Deletions cut 5 bases from V and 2 bases from J, with 11 bases between. The CDR3 totals 14 residues. The germline V gene has CDR1 MNHEY and CDR2 SVGAGI. The CDR3 DNA is TGTGCCAGCAGTAAACTAGCAGCCACAGATACGCAGTATTTT. Residues: CASSKLAATDTQYF.

The chain is built from TRBV27 and TRBJ2-3; D may be TRBD2 (6 bases). Germline V gene sequence: CDR1 MNHEY, CDR2 SMNVEV (reference sequence). The CDR3 length is 16 residues. V lost 5 bases and J 0 bases, leaving 15 bases between the germline ends. The CDR3 nucleotides read TGTGCCAGCAGTCTGGGACTTCGCTCTAGCACAGATACGCAGTATTTT. Amino acid sequence: CASSLGLRSSTDTQYF.